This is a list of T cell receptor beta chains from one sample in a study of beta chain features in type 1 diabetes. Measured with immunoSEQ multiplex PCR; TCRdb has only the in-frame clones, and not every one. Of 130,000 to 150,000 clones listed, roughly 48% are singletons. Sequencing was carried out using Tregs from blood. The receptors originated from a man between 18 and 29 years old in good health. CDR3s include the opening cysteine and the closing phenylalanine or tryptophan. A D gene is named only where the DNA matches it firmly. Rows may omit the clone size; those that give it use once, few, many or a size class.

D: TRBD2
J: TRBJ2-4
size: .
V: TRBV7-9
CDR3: CASSFLGGVAGNIQYF
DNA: TGTGCCAGCAGCTTTCTGGGAGGGGTTGCGGGAAACATTCAGTACTTC

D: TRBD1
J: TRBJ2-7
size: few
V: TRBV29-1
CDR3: CSVEGTGTYEQYF
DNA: TGCAGCGTTGAAGGGACAGGGACCTACGAGCAGTACTTC

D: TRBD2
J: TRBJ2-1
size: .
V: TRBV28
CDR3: CASSLLAEHNEQFF
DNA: TGTGCCAGCAGTTTGCTAGCGGAGCACAATGAGCAGTTCTTC

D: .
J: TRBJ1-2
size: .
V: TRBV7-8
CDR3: CASSFRLGYGYTF
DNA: TGTGCCAGCAGCTTTAGACTAGGGTATGGCTACACCTTC

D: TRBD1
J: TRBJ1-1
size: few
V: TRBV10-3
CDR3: CAISARQGDTEAFF
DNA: TGTGCCATCAGTGCAAGACAGGGTGATACTGAAGCTTTCTTT

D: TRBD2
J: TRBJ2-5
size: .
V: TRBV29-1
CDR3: CSVVPGGKETQYF
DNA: TGCAGCGTTGTCCCGGGGGGGAAGGAGACCCAGTACTTC

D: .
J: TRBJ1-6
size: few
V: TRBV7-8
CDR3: CASSFDSYNSPLHF
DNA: TGTGCCAGCAGCTTCGACAGCTATAATTCACCCCTCCACTTT

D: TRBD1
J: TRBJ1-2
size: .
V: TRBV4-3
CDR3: CASSPGDSYGYTF
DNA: TGCGCCAGCAGCCCGGGGGACAGCTATGGCTACACCTTC

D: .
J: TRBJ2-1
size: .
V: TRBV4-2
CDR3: CASSQGFGGGSYNEQFF
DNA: TGTGCCAGCAGCCAAGGGTTCGGCGGTGGCTCCTACAATGAGCAGTTCTTC

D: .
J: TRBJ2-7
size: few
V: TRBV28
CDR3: CASSFVGRGRHEQYF
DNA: TGTGCCAGCAGTTTTGTGGGCAGGGGACGCCACGAGCAGTACTTC

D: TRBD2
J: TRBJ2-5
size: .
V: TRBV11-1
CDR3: CASSRLAGEIETQYF
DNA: TGTGCCAGCAGCCGACTAGCGGGGGAAATAGAGACCCAGTACTTC

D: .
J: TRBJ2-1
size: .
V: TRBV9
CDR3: CASSGRESSYNEQFF
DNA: TGTGCCAGCAGCGGAAGGGAGAGCTCCTACAATGAGCAGTTCTTC

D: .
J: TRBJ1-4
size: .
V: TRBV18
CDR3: CASSPSTVNEKLFF
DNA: TGTGCCAGCTCACCATCGACAGTTAATGAAAAACTGTTTTTT

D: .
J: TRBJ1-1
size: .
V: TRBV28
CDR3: CASSPYSGMNTEAFF
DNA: TGTGCCAGCAGTCCTTACAGCGGCATGAACACTGAAGCTTTCTTT

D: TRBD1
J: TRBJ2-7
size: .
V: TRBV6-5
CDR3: CASSLGQGVSYEQYF
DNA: TGTGCCAGCAGTCTAGGACAGGGGGTTTCCTACGAGCAGTACTTC

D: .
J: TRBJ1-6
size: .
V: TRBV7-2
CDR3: CASSLAAGGQGSPLHF
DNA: TGTGCCAGCAGCTTAGCGGCTGGCGGCCAGGGTTCACCCCTCCACTTT

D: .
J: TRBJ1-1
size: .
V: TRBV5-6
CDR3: CASSLGARGNTEAFF
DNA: TGTGCCAGCAGCTTGGGGGCCCGGGGGAACACTGAAGCTTTCTTT

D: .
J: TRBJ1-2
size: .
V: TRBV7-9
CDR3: CASSSLGGGYGYTF
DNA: TGTGCCAGCAGCTCACTTGGGGGGGGCTATGGCTACACCTTC

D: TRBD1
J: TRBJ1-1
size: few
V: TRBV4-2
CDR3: CASSTRTGGLIGNTEAFF
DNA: TGTGCCAGCAGCACCCGGACAGGGGGGTTAATCGGAAACACTGAAGCTTTCTTT

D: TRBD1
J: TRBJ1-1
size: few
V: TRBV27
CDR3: CASSSRSLTGGNTEAFF
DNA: TGTGCCAGCAGTTCACGTAGCCTGACAGGGGGAAACACTGAAGCTTTCTTT

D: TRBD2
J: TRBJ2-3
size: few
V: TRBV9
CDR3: CASSVPGTSGTDTQYF
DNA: TGTGCCAGCAGCGTACCCGGGACTAGCGGGACAGATACGCAGTATTTT

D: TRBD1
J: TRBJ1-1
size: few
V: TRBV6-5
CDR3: CASRQGDRPEAFF
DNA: TGTGCCAGCAGACAGGGGGACAGACCTGAAGCTTTCTTT

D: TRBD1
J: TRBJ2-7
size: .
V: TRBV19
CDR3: CASSIQGQAYYEQYF
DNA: TGTGCCAGTAGTATCCAAGGACAGGCGTACTACGAGCAGTACTTC

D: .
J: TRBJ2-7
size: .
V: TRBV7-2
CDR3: CASSSLSYEQYF
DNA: TGTGCCAGCAGCTCCCTCTCCTACGAGCAGTACTTC

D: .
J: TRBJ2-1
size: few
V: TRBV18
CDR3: CASSPRLQRGHDNEQFF
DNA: TGTGCCAGCTCACCACGCCTCCAACGCGGACACGACAATGAGCAGTTCTTC

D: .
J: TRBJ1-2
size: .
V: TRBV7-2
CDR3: CASSLVGWGAYGYTF
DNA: TGTGCCAGCAGCTTAGTTGGTTGGGGCGCGTATGGCTACACCTTC

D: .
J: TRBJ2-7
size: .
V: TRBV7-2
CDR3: CASSTDRSSYEQYF
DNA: TGTGCCAGCAGCACCGACAGGAGCTCCTACGAGCAGTACTTC

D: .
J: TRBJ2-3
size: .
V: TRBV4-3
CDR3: CASSQAQEPYFYTQYF
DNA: TGCGCCAGCAGCCAAGCGCAGGAACCCTATTTTTATACGCAGTATTTT

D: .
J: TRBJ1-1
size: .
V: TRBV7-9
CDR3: CASSLSVQGGTEAFF
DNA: TGTGCCAGCAGCTTATCGGTGCAGGGAGGCACTGAAGCTTTCTTT

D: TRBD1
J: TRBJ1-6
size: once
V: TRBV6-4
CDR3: CASRTQGVDSPLHF
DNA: TGTGCCAGCAGAACACAGGGGGTGGATTCACCCCTCCACTTT

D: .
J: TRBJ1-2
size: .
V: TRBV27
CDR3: CASTLTPQGNYGYTF
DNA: TGTGCCAGCACTCTTACCCCCCAGGGGAACTATGGCTACACCTTC

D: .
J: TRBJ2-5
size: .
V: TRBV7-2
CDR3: CASSHPGGETQYF
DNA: TGTGCCAGCAGCCACCCCGGGGGAGAGACCCAGTACTTC

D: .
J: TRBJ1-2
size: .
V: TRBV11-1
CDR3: CASSLQGNYGYTF
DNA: TGTGCCAGCAGCCTACAGGGCAACTATGGCTACACCTTC

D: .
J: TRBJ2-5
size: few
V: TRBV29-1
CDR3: CSVVGRSQETQYF
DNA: TGCAGCGTTGTTGGCAGGTCGCAAGAGACCCAGTACTTC

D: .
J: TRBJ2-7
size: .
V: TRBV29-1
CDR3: CSVGGVGEQYF
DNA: TGCAGCGTTGGCGGGGTTGGAGAGCAGTACTTC

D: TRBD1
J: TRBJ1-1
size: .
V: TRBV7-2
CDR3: CASSSLSGTGGTEAFF
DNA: TGTGCCAGCAGCTCCCTTTCCGGGACAGGGGGCACTGAAGCTTTCTTT

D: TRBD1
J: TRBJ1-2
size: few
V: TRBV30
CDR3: CAWSVWVRGRYGYTF
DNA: TGTGCCTGGAGTGTATGGGTCAGGGGGCGGTATGGCTACACCTTC

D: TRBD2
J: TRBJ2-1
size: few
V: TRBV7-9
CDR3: CASSLGLAEGDEQFF
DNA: TGTGCCAGCAGCTTAGGGCTAGCGGAGGGCGATGAGCAGTTCTTC

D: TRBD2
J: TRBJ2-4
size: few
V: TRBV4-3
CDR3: CASSQDLPLRTSGSVAKNIQYF
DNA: TGCGCCAGCAGCCAAGATTTGCCCCTTAGGACTAGCGGGTCTGTAGCCAAAAACATTCAGTACTTC

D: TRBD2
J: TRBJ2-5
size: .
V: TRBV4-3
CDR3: CASSPGLAGGHGETQYF
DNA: TGCGCCAGCAGCCCGGGACTAGCGGGGGGGCACGGAGAGACCCAGTACTTC

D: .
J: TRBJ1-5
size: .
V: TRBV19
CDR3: CASRIRGSNQPQHF
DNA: TGTGCCAGTAGGATCCGGGGGAGCAATCAGCCCCAGCATTTT

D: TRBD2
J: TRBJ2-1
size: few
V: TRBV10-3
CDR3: CAISRGLAGNNEQFF
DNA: TGTGCCATCAGCCGGGGACTAGCGGGCAACAATGAGCAGTTCTTC

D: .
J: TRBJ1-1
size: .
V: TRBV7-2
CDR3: CASSSPDGQTYFADTEAFF
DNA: TGTGCCAGCAGCTCCCCCGATGGACAGACCTACTTTGCGGACACTGAAGCTTTCTTT

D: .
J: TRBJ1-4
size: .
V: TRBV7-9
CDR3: CASSPQGEVVKTGLFF
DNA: TGTGCCAGCAGCCCACAAGGAGAGGTAGTGAAAACAGGACTGTTTTTT

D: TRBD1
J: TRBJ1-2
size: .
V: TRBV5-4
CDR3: CASSPDRGYYGYTF
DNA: TGTGCCAGCAGCCCGGACAGGGGATACTATGGCTACACCTTC

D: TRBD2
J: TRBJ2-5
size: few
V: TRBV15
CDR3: CATSRGTSDPQETQYF
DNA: TGTGCCACCAGCAGAGGGACTAGCGACCCTCAAGAGACCCAGTACTTC

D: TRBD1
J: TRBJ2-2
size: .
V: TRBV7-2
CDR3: CASSPLWGQGGTGELFF
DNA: TGTGCCAGCAGCCCTTTATGGGGACAGGGGGGAACCGGGGAGCTGTTTTTT

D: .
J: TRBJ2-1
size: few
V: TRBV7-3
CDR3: CASSLYGNPYNEQFF
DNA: TGTGCCAGCAGCTTATACGGGAACCCCTACAATGAGCAGTTCTTC

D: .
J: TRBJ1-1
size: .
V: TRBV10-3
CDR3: CAISESAGSPEAFF
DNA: TGTGCCATCAGTGAGTCGGCAGGGTCTCCTGAAGCTTTCTTT

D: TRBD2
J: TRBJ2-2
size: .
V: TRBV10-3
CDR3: CAISERTSGELFF
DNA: TGTGCCATCAGTGAACGGACTAGCGGGGAGCTGTTTTTT

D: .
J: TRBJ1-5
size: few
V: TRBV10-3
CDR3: CAISLSGNQPQHF
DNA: TGTGCCATCAGTTTATCGGGCAATCAGCCCCAGCATTTT

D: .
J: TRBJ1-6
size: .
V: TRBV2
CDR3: CASTLSGQFRVDSPLHF
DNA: TGTGCCAGCACCTTAAGCGGACAGTTTAGGGTTGATTCACCCCTCCACTTT

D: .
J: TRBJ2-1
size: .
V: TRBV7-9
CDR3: CASSLALQGRAYNEQFF
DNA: TGTGCCAGCAGCTTAGCACTACAGGGTCGCGCCTACAATGAGCAGTTCTTC

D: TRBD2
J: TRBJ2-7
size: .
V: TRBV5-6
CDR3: CASSLLGDWTSGSLYEQYF
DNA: TGTGCCAGCAGCTTGTTAGGGGATTGGACTAGCGGGAGTTTGTACGAGCAGTACTTC

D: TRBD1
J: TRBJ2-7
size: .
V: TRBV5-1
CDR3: CASSAAGTGAYEQYF
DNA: TGCGCCAGCAGCGCGGCCGGGACAGGGGCCTACGAGCAGTACTTC

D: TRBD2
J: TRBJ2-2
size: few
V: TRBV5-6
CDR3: CASSTLKAGGITGELFF
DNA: TGTGCCAGCAGTACGTTGAAGGCGGGAGGGATCACCGGGGAGCTGTTTTTT

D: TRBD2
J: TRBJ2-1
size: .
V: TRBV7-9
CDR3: CASRRGGTTYNEQFF
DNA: TGTGCCAGCCGACGGGGGGGGACGACCTACAATGAGCAGTTCTTC

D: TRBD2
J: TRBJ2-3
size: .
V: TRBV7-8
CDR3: CASSPMTSGSTDTQYF
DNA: TGTGCCAGCAGCCCGATGACTAGCGGGAGCACAGATACGCAGTATTTT

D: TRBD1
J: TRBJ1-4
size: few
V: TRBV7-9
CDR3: CASSRGQGSEKLFF
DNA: TGTGCCAGCAGCCGAGGACAGGGTTCAGAAAAACTGTTTTTT